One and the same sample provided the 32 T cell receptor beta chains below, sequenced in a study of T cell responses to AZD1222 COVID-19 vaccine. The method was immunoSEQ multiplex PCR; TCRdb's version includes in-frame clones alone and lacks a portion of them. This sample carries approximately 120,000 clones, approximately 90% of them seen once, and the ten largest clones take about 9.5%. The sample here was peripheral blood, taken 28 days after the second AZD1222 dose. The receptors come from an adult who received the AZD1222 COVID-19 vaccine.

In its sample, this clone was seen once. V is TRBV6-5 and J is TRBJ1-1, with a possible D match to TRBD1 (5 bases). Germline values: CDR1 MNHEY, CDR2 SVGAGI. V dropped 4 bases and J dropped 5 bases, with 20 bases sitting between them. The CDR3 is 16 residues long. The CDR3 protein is CASSSPSRGVLTEAFF. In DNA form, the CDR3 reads TGTGCCAGCAGTTCCCCGTCAAGAGGGGTACTAACTGAAGCTTTCTTT.

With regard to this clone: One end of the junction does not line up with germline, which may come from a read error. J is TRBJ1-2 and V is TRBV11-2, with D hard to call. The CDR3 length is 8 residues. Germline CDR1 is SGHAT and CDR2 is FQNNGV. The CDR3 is CASSPRRF. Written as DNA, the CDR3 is TGTGCCAGCAGCCCGAGGAGGTTC. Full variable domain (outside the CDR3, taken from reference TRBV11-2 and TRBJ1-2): EAGVAQSPRYKIIEKRQSVAFWCNPISGHATLYWYQQILGQGPKLLIQFQNNGVVDDSQLPKDRFSAERLKGVDSTLKIQPAKLEDSAVYLCASSPRRFGSGTRLTVV.

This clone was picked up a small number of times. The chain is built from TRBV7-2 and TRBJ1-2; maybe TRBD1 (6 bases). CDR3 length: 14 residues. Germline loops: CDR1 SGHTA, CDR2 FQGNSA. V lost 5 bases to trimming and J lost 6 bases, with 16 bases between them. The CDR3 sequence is CASSPQTGGHGYTF. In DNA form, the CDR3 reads TGTGCCAGCAGCCCTCAGACAGGAGGGCATGGCTACACCTTC. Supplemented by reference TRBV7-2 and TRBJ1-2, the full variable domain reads GAGVSQSPSNKVTEKGKDVELRCDPISGHTALYWYRQSLGQGLEFLIYFQGNSAPDKSGLPSDRFSAERTGGSVSTLTIQRTQQEDSAVYLCASSPQTGGHGYTFGSGTRLTVV.

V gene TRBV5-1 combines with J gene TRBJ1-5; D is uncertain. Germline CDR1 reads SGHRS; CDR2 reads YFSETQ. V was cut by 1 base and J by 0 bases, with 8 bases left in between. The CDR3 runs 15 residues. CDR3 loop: CASSLSWDSNQPQHF. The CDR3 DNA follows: TGCGCCAGCAGCTTGAGTTGGGATAGCAATCAGCCCCAGCATTTT.

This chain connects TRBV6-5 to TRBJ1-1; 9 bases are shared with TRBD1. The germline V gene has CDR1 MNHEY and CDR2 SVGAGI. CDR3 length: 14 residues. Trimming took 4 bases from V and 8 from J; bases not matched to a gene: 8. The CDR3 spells CASSLTGGLKEAFF. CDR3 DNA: TGTGCCAGCAGTTTGACAGGGGGACTCAAAGAAGCTTTCTTT.

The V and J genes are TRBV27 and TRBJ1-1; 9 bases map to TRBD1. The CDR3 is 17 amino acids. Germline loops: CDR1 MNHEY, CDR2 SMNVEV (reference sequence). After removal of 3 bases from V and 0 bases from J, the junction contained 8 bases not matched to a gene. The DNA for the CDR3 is TGTGCCAGCAGTTTGACGGGACAGGGCCTTATGAACACTGAAGCTTTCTTT. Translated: CASSLTGQGLMNTEAFF.

CDR3 residues: CSVDPLAGGTGELFF. DNA of the CDR3: TGCAGCGTGGACCCGCTAGCGGGAGGGACCGGGGAGCTGTTTTTT. V usage is TRBV29-1 and J usage is TRBJ2-2, with 12 positions matching TRBD2. V was pared by 6 bases and J by 5 bases, with 7 bases of the junction left unmatched. CDR1 and CDR2 from the germline V gene are SQVTM and ANQGSEA. This CDR3 has 15 residues.

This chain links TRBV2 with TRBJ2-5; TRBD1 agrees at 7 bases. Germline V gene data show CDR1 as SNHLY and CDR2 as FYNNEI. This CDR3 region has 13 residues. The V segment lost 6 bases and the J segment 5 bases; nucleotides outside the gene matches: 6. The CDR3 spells CASSKTGKETQYF. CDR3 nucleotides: TGTGCCAGCAGCAAGACAGGGAAGGAGACCCAGTACTTC. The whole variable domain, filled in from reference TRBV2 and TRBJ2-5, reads EPEVTQTPSHQVTQMGQEVILRCVPISNHLYFYWYRQILGQKVEFLVSFYNNEISEKSEIFDDQFSVERPDGSNFTLKIRSTKLEDSAMYFCASSKTGKETQYFGPGTRLLVL.

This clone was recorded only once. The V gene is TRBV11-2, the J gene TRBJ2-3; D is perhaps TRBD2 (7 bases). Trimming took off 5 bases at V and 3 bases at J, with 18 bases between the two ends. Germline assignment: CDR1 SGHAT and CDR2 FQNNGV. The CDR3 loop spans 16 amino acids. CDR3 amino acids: CASSPRLAGTTDTQYF. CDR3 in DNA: TGTGCCAGCAGCCCGCGACTAGCAGGGACAACAGATACGCAGTATTTT. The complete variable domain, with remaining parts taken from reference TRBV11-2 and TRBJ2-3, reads EAGVAQSPRYKIIEKRQSVAFWCNPISGHATLYWYQQILGQGPKLLIQFQNNGVVDDSQLPKDRFSAERLKGVDSTLKIQPAKLEDSAVYLCASSPRLAGTTDTQYFGPGTRLTVL.

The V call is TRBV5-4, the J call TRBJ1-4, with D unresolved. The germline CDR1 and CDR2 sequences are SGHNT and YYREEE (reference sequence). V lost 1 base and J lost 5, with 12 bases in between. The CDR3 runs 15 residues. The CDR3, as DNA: TGTGCCAGCAGCTTGATAGGTCAGTCGAATGAAAAACTGTTTTTT. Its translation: CASSLIGQSNEKLFF.

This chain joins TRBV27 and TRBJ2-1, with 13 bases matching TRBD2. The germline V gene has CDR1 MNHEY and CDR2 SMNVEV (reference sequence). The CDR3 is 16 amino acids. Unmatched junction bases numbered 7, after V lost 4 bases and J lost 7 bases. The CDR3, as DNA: TGTGCCAGCAGTTACAGGACTAGCGGGGGCGGGAATGAGCAGTTCTTC. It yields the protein CASSYRTSGGGNEQFF.

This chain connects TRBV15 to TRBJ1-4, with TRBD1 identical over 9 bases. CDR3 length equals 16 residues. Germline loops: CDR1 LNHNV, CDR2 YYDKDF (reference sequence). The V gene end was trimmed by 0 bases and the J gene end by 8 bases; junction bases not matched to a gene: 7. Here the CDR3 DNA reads TGTGCCACCAGCAGAGATACTGGGACAGGGTACGAAAAACTGTTTTTT. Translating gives CATSRDTGTGYEKLFF.

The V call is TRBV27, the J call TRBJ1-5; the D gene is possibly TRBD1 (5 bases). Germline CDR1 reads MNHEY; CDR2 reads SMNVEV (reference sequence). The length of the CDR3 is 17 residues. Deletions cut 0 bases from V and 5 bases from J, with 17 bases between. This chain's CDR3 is CASSLSGRKSNHQPQHF. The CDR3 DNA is TGTGCCAGCAGTTTATCGGGACGGAAAAGTAACCATCAGCCCCAGCATTTT.

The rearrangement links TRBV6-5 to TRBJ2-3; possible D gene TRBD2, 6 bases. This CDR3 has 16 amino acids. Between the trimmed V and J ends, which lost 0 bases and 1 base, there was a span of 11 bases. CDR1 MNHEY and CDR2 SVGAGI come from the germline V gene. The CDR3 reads CASSYSSGWGTDTQYF. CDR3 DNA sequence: TGTGCCAGCAGTTACTCAAGCGGGTGGGGCACAGATACGCAGTATTTT.

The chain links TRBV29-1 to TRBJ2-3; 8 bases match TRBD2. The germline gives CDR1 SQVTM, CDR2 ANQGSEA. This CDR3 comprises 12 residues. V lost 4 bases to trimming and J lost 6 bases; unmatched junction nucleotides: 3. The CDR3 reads CSVGAGADTQYF. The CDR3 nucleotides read TGCAGCGTTGGAGCGGGGGCCGATACGCAGTATTTT.

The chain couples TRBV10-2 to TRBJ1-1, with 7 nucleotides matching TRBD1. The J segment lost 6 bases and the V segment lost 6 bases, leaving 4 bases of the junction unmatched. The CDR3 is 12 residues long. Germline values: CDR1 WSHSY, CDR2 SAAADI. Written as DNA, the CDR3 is TGCGCCAGCAGGAAAGGGGGCTCTGAAGCTTTCTTT. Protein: CASRKGGSEAFF.

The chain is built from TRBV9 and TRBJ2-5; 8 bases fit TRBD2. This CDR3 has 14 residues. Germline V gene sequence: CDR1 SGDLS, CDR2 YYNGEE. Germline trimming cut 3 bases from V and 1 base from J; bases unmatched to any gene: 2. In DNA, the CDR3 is TGTGCCAGCAGCGCCGGACTAGCCCAAGAGACCCAGTACTTC. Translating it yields CASSAGLAQETQYF.

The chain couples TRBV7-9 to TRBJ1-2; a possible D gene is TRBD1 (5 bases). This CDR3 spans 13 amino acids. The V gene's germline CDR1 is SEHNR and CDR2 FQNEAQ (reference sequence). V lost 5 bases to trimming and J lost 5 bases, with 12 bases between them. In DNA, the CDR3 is TGTGCCAGCAGCAGAGACAGCGAATATGGCTACACCTTC. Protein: CASSRDSEYGYTF.

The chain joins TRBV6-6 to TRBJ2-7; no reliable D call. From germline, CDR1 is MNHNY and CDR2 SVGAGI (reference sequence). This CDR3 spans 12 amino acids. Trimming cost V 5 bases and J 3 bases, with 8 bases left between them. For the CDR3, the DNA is TGTGCCAGCAGTACAGTAGTCTACGAGCAGTACTTC. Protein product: CASSTVVYEQYF.

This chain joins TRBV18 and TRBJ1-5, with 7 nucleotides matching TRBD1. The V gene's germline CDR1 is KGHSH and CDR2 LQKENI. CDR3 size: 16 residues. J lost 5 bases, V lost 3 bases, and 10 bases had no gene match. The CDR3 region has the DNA TGTGCCAGCTCACCCGGTCAGGGGGAAAGGGATCAGCCCCAGCATTTT. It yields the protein CASSPGQGERDQPQHF.

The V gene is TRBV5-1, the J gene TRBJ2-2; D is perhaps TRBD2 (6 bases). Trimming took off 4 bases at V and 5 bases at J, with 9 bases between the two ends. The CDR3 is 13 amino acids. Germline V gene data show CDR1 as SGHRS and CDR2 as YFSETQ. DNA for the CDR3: TGCGCCAGCAGCCTCCGGGAGACCGGGGAGCTGTTTTTT. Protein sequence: CASSLRETGELFF.

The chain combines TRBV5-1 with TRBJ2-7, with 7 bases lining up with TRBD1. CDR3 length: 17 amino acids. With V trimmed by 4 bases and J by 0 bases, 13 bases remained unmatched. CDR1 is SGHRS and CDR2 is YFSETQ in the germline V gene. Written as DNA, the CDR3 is TGCGCCAGCAGCCCTTCCCTACAGGGGCCAAGCTCCTACGAGCAGTACTTC. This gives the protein CASSPSLQGPSSYEQYF.

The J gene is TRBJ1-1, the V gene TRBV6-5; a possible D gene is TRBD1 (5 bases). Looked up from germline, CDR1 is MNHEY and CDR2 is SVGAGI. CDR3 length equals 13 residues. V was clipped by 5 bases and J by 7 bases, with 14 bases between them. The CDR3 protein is CASSRTQRGEAFF. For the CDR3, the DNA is TGTGCCAGCAGTCGAACCCAGAGGGGTGAAGCTTTCTTT.

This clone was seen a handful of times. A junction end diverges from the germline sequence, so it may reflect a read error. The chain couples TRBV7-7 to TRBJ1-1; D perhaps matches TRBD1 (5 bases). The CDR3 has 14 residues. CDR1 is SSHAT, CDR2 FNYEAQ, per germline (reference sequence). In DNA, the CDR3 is TGTGCTAGCAGCTTCGTCCAGGGAGACACTGAAGCTTTCTTT. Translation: CASSFVQGDTEAFF.

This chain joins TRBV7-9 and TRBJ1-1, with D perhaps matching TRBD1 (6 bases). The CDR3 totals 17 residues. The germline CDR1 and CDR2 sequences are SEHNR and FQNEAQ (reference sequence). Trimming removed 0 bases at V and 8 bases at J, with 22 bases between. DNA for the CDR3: TGTGCCAGCAGCTTAGCAGTCTGGACGCCCACAGGGTTGGAAGCTTTCTTT. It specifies CASSLAVWTPTGLEAFF. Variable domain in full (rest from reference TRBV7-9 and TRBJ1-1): DTGVSQNPRHKITKRGQNVTFRCDPISEHNRLYWYRQTLGQGPEFLTYFQNEAQLEKSRLLSDRFSAERPKGSFSTLEIQRTEQGDSAMYLCASSLAVWTPTGLEAFFGQGTRLTVV.

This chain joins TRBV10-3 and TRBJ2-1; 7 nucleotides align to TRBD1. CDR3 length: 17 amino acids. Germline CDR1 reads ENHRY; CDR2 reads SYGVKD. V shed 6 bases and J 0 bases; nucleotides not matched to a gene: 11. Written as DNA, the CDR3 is TGTGCCATCAGCTCCAGGACAGGTGAGATCTCCTACAATGAGCAGTTCTTC. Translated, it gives CAISSRTGEISYNEQFF.

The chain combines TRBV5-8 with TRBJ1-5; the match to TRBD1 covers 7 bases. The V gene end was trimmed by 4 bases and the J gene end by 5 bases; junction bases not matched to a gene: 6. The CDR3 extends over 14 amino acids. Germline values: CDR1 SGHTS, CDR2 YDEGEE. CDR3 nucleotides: TGTGCCAGCAGCGCCGGACAGGTCCATCAGCCCCAGCATTTT. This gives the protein CASSAGQVHQPQHF.

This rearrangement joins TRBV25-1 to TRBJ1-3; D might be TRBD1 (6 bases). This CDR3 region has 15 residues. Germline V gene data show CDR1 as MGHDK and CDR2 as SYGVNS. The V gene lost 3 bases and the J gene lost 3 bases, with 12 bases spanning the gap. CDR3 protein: CASSDIAGVGNTIYF. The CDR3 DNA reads TGTGCCAGCAGTGACATAGCAGGGGTTGGAAACACCATATATTTT. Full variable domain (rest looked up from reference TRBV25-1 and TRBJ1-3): EADIYQTPRYLVIGTGKKITLECSQTMGHDKMYWYQQDPGMELHLIHYSYGVNSTEKGDLSSESTVSRIRTEHFPLTLESARPSHTSQYLCASSDIAGVGNTIYFGEGSWLTVV.

The CDR3 reads CATSDGTGDTGELFF. In DNA, the CDR3 is TGTGCCACCAGTGATGGGACAGGGGACACCGGGGAGCTGTTTTTT. This chain links TRBV24-1 with TRBJ2-2, with 10 positions matching TRBD1. V was clipped by 3 bases and J by 3 bases; unmatched bases: 0. Germline-derived CDR1 and CDR2 are KGHDR and SFDVKD. This CDR3 is 15 amino acids long.

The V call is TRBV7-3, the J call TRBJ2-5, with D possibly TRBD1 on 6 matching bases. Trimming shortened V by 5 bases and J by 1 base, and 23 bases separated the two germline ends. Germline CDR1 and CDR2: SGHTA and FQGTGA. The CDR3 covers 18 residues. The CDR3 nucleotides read TGTGCCAGCAGCCAATCGAATGGGGCAGGGGTCGGCCAAGAGACCCAGTACTTC. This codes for CASSQSNGAGVGQETQYF.

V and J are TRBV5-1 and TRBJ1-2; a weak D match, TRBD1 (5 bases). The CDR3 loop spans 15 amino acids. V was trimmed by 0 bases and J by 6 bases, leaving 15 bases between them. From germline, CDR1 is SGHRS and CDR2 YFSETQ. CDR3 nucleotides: TGCGCCAGCAGCTTGGTGGGGGGTTCTCCTCATGGCTACACCTTC. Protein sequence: CASSLVGGSPHGYTF.

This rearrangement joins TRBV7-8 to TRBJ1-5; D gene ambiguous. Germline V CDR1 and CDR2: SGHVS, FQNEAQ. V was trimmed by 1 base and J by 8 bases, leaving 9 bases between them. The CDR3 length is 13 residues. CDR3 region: CASSLGSIEPQHF. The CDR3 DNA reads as TGTGCCAGCAGCTTAGGGAGCATCGAGCCCCAGCATTTT.